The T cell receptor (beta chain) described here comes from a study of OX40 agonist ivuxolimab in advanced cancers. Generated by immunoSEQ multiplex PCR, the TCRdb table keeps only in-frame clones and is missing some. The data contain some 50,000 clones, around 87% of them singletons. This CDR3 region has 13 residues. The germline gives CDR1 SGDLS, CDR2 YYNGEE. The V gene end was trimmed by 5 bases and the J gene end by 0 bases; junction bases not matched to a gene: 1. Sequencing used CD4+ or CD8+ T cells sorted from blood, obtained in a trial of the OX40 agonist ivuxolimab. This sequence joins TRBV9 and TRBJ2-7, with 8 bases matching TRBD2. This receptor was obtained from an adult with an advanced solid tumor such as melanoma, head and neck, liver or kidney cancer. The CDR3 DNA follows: TGTGCCAGCAGTAGCGGGGACTCCTACGAGCAGTACTTC. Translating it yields CASSSGDSYEQYF.